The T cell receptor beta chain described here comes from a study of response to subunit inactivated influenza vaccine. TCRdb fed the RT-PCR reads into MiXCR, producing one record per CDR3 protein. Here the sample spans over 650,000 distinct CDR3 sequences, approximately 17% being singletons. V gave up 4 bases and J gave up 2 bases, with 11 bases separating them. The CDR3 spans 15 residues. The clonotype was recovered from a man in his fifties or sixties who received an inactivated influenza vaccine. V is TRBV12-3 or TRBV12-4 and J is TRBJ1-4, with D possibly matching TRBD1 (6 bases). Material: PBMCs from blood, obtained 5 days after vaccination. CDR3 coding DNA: TGTGCCAGCAGTTGGAACAGGGACACTAATGAAAAACTGTTTTTT. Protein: CASSWNRDTNEKLFF.